This record concerns one TCR beta chain sequence. Its target is not known. This record belongs to a study of Ad26.COV2.S vaccination and SARS-CoV-2 variants. Whole-study context: Of the COV1001 trial arms, the Ad26.COV2.S arm included the donor. In the study, Ad26.COV2.S was injected intramuscularly once, or twice 56 days apart. Points from the study as a whole: Vaccine recipients showed a spike-specific TCR breadth that was higher than in placebo recipients. Non-spike TCR breadth was similar in vaccine and placebo recipients.

Treatment here: approximately 18 received Ad26.COV2.S at low or high dose, single or two shots; about 5 received placebo; per-sample allocation not given. Each sample was drawn 63 days after the first injection (of vaccine or placebo). Germline CDR1 reads ENHRY; CDR2 reads SYGVKD. The CDR3 is 13 amino acids. V lost 6 bases to trimming and J lost 2 bases; unmatched junction nucleotides: 4. Only in-frame clones appear in the TCRdb table, and some are missing; sequencing was by immunoSEQ multiplex PCR. The sample gives some 640,000 clones, about 90% of which show up once; approximately 1.5% is in the top ten.

The sequence was collected from a person between 18 and 59 years old who received the Ad26.COV2.S COVID-19 vaccine or a placebo. The V gene is TRBV10-3, the J gene TRBJ2-7; 7 bases align to TRBD2. The material sequenced was peripheral blood, taken in a trial of Ad26.COV2.S vaccine versus placebo. The CDR3 nucleotides read TGTGCCATCAGGGACGGGGGGACCTACGAGCAGTACTTC. Amino acids: CAIRDGGTYEQYF.